A selection of T cell receptor beta chains follows, all from one sample in a study of blood T cells in healthy people across ages. TCRdb reprocessed the 5' RACE reads with MiXCR, giving one entry per CDR3 protein. The sample has about 1.8 million distinct CDR3 sequences, about 49% seen once. The sample consisted of blood. The source of these receptors is a woman in her thirties or forties in good health. Each CDR3 is given with its conserved first and last residue. The D gene is left open where the match is weak. Clone size, where shown, is once, few, many, or a class for clones that have expanded.

d_gene: .; v_gene: TRBV16; abundance: few; j_gene: TRBJ2-7; CDR3nt: TGTGCCAGCAGCCAATCCCGCCCGGGGGAGCAGTACTTC; CDR3aa: CASSQSRPGEQYF
d_gene: .; v_gene: TRBV2; abundance: few; j_gene: TRBJ1-6; CDR3nt: TGTGCCAGCAAAGTCGAAGGGACCTCACCCCTCCACTTT; CDR3aa: CASKVEGTSPLHF
d_gene: .; v_gene: TRBV28; abundance: many; j_gene: TRBJ2-1; CDR3nt: TGTGCCAGCAGTTTGCTCGGATACAATGAGCAGTTCTTC; CDR3aa: CASSLLGYNEQFF
d_gene: TRBD2; v_gene: TRBV12-3/TRBV12-4; abundance: .; j_gene: TRBJ2-5; CDR3nt: TGTGCCAGCAGACGGGCAGCGGGGAGCCAGGAGACCCAGTACTTC; CDR3aa: CASRRAAGSQETQYF
d_gene: .; v_gene: TRBV9; abundance: .; j_gene: TRBJ2-3; CDR3nt: TGTGCCAGCAGCGTAGAGTTAGAACACCCCGGCACAGATACGCAGTATTTT; CDR3aa: CASSVELEHPGTDTQYF
d_gene: .; v_gene: TRBV6-5; abundance: .; j_gene: TRBJ2-1; CDR3nt: TGTGCCAGCAGGCAACAGGGAAGCTCCTACAATGAGCAGTTCTTC; CDR3aa: CASRQQGSSYNEQFF
d_gene: .; v_gene: TRBV4-1; abundance: .; j_gene: TRBJ2-7; CDR3nt: TGCGCCAGCAGCGTCAGGACAGACCTCTACGAGCAGTACTTC; CDR3aa: CASSVRTDLYEQYF
d_gene: .; v_gene: TRBV5-1; abundance: .; j_gene: TRBJ1-2; CDR3nt: TGCGCCAGCAGCGTGGCCGGGGGGGCGAGTGGCTACACCTTC; CDR3aa: CASSVAGGASGYTF
d_gene: TRBD1; v_gene: TRBV29-1; abundance: .; j_gene: TRBJ1-4; CDR3nt: TGCAGCGTTCAAGATATCCAGGGGGCGAAGAATGAAAAACTGTTTTTT; CDR3aa: CSVQDIQGAKNEKLFF
d_gene: .; v_gene: TRBV7-2; abundance: many; j_gene: TRBJ2-6; CDR3nt: TGTGCCAGCAGCTTAAACACTTTGGCCAACGTCCTGACTTTC; CDR3aa: CASSLNTLANVLTF
d_gene: TRBD2; v_gene: TRBV5-1; abundance: .; j_gene: TRBJ2-1; CDR3nt: TGCGCCAGCAGCATTGACCGGGGGGGCCTGGATGAGCAGTTCTTC; CDR3aa: CASSIDRGGLDEQFF
d_gene: TRBD1; v_gene: TRBV6-1; abundance: .; j_gene: TRBJ1-2; CDR3nt: TGTGCCAGCAGTGAATCGACAGGGGGCAACTATGGCTACACCTTC; CDR3aa: CASSESTGGNYGYTF
d_gene: .; v_gene: TRBV9; abundance: .; j_gene: TRBJ2-3; CDR3nt: TGTGCCAGCAGCGTGACAGAGCTCAGGGCCCCAGATACGCAGTATTTT; CDR3aa: CASSVTELRAPDTQYF
d_gene: TRBD1; v_gene: TRBV3-1; abundance: .; j_gene: TRBJ1-6; CDR3nt: TGTGCCAGCAGCCATGGGACAGCCTATAATTCACCCCTCCACTTT; CDR3aa: CASSHGTAYNSPLHF
d_gene: TRBD1; v_gene: TRBV7-9; abundance: .; j_gene: TRBJ2-3; CDR3nt: TGTGCCAGCAGCCTTTCTCGGACAGGGGGCTCGGATACGCAGTATTTT; CDR3aa: CASSLSRTGGSDTQYF
d_gene: TRBD1; v_gene: TRBV7-9; abundance: few; j_gene: TRBJ2-1; CDR3nt: TGTGCCAGCAGTCTGACAGGGGGTTCGAATGAGCAGTTCTTC; CDR3aa: CASSLTGGSNEQFF
d_gene: .; v_gene: TRBV7-2; abundance: .; j_gene: TRBJ2-7; CDR3nt: TGTGCCAGCAGCCCAACGTCCAGCGCTTCCTACGAGCAGTACTTC; CDR3aa: CASSPTSSASYEQYF
d_gene: .; v_gene: TRBV6-2/TRBV6-3; abundance: .; j_gene: TRBJ2-3; CDR3nt: TGTGCCAGCAGACCCAAGACAGGTATTACAGATACGCAGTATTTT; CDR3aa: CASRPKTGITDTQYF
d_gene: .; v_gene: TRBV29-1; abundance: .; j_gene: TRBJ2-3; CDR3nt: TGCAGCGTTGGGCGGCTGGAAAAAAACCACACAGATACGCAGTATTTT; CDR3aa: CSVGRLEKNHTDTQYF
d_gene: TRBD1; v_gene: TRBV5-1; abundance: .; j_gene: TRBJ2-5; CDR3nt: TGCGCCAGCCACCGGGAAATACAGGGGGCTTGGGAGACCCAGTACTTC; CDR3aa: CASHREIQGAWETQYF
d_gene: .; v_gene: TRBV29-1; abundance: .; j_gene: TRBJ2-3; CDR3nt: TGCAGCGGAGCCCGAGATACGCAGTATTTT; CDR3aa: CSGARDTQYF
d_gene: .; v_gene: TRBV2; abundance: .; j_gene: TRBJ1-2; CDR3nt: TGTGCCAGCAGTGGGGCGGGGACCGGCTATGGCTACACCTTC; CDR3aa: CASSGAGTGYGYTF
d_gene: .; v_gene: TRBV7-2; abundance: .; j_gene: TRBJ1-2; CDR3nt: TGTGCCAGCAGCTTAGATTTGACGAATCTTAACTATGGCTACACCTTC; CDR3aa: CASSLDLTNLNYGYTF
d_gene: TRBD2; v_gene: TRBV27; abundance: few; j_gene: TRBJ2-7; CDR3nt: TGTGCCAGCAGTCCGCGAATAGCGGGGGGGCTCCACGAGCAGTACTTC; CDR3aa: CASSPRIAGGLHEQYF
d_gene: .; v_gene: TRBV5-1; abundance: .; j_gene: TRBJ2-7; CDR3nt: TGCGCCAGCCATCTAGGTTTGGTGGACTACGAGCAGTACTTC; CDR3aa: CASHLGLVDYEQYF
d_gene: .; v_gene: TRBV20-1; abundance: .; j_gene: TRBJ2-3; CDR3nt: TGCAGTGCTAGAAGGGGGACTACAGATACGCAGTATTTT; CDR3aa: CSARRGTTDTQYF
d_gene: .; v_gene: TRBV6-2/TRBV6-3; abundance: many; j_gene: TRBJ2-3; CDR3nt: TGTGCCAGCAGCCTCCTCACGGACACGCAGTATTTT; CDR3aa: CASSLLTDTQYF
d_gene: .; v_gene: TRBV3-1; abundance: few; j_gene: TRBJ1-6; CDR3nt: TGTGCCAGCAGGAGACAGCTTAATAATTCACCCCTCCACTTT; CDR3aa: CASRRQLNNSPLHF
d_gene: .; v_gene: TRBV15; abundance: few; j_gene: TRBJ1-2; CDR3nt: TGTGCCACCAGCAGAGATCGCGAGACAGGCGAATACACCTTC; CDR3aa: CATSRDRETGEYTF
d_gene: .; v_gene: TRBV28; abundance: .; j_gene: TRBJ2-5; CDR3nt: TGTGCCAGCAACAATTTAGGGGGGGCGGGGGAGACCCAGTACTTC; CDR3aa: CASNNLGGAGETQYF
d_gene: TRBD2; v_gene: TRBV29-1; abundance: few; j_gene: TRBJ2-2; CDR3nt: TGCAGCGTTAAAGGCACTAGCGGGGGGAACACCGGGGAGCTGTTTTTT; CDR3aa: CSVKGTSGGNTGELFF
d_gene: .; v_gene: TRBV3-1; abundance: few; j_gene: TRBJ2-1; CDR3nt: TGTGCCAGCAGCCAAGATCTGGCACGGGGGAGTGAGCAGTTCTTC; CDR3aa: CASSQDLARGSEQFF
d_gene: TRBD1; v_gene: TRBV6-1; abundance: few; j_gene: TRBJ2-5; CDR3nt: TGTGCCAGCAGTGAAGGACAGGGGGAGACCCAGTACTTC; CDR3aa: CASSEGQGETQYF
d_gene: .; v_gene: TRBV4-3; abundance: few; j_gene: TRBJ2-7; CDR3nt: TGCGCCAGCAGCCAAGAGTTAACCTACGAGCAGTACTTC; CDR3aa: CASSQELTYEQYF
d_gene: TRBD1; v_gene: TRBV6-6; abundance: .; j_gene: TRBJ1-4; CDR3nt: TGTGCCAGCAGTCTAGGACAGGGGCGGTCAAAACTGTTTTTT; CDR3aa: CASSLGQGRSKLFF
d_gene: .; v_gene: TRBV20-1; abundance: .; j_gene: TRBJ2-5; CDR3nt: TGCAGTGAGGGCAGGGGAGAGACCCAGTACTTC; CDR3aa: CSEGRGETQYF
d_gene: TRBD2; v_gene: TRBV29-1; abundance: .; j_gene: TRBJ2-1; CDR3nt: TGCAGCGTTCTCCCGTGGACTAGCGGAACCAACAATGAGCAGTTCTTC; CDR3aa: CSVLPWTSGTNNEQFF
d_gene: .; v_gene: TRBV10-3; abundance: few; j_gene: TRBJ2-7; CDR3nt: TGTGCCATCAGTGAGGACAGATCCTACGAGCAGTACTTC; CDR3aa: CAISEDRSYEQYF
d_gene: TRBD2; v_gene: TRBV2; abundance: .; j_gene: TRBJ2-5; CDR3nt: TGTGCCAGCAGTGAAGCCCTAGCGGGGACTAGGGGGCAAGAGACCCAGTACTTC; CDR3aa: CASSEALAGTRGQETQYF
d_gene: .; v_gene: TRBV5-1; abundance: .; j_gene: TRBJ2-7; CDR3nt: TGCGCCAGCAGCTTCTCTAAACCCTACTACGAGCAGTACTTC; CDR3aa: CASSFSKPYYEQYF
d_gene: .; v_gene: TRBV5-1; abundance: .; j_gene: TRBJ2-1; CDR3nt: TGCGCCAGCAGCTTTGAGGGGACAAAACTTGATGAGCAGTTCTTC; CDR3aa: CASSFEGTKLDEQFF
d_gene: .; v_gene: TRBV6-5; abundance: .; j_gene: TRBJ2-5; CDR3nt: TGTGCCAGCGGAACAGCGGCAAGAGATACCCAGTACTTC; CDR3aa: CASGTAARDTQYF
d_gene: .; v_gene: TRBV29-1; abundance: many; j_gene: TRBJ2-7; CDR3nt: TGCAGCGTTGAAGGACTGGCCTACGAGCAGTACTTC; CDR3aa: CSVEGLAYEQYF
d_gene: .; v_gene: TRBV6-4; abundance: .; j_gene: TRBJ2-7; CDR3nt: TGTGCCAGCAGTGACCCAGAGGGACACCCCTACGAGCAGTACTTC; CDR3aa: CASSDPEGHPYEQYF
d_gene: .; v_gene: TRBV5-1; abundance: .; j_gene: TRBJ2-5; CDR3nt: TGCGCCAGCAGCTTGGAGGCGGCCCAGGAGGCCCAGTACTTC; CDR3aa: CASSLEAAQEAQYF
d_gene: TRBD1; v_gene: TRBV20-1; abundance: .; j_gene: TRBJ2-7; CDR3nt: TGCAGTGCAACCAAACCGGGACAGACTATCTACGAGCAGTACTTC; CDR3aa: CSATKPGQTIYEQYF
d_gene: .; v_gene: TRBV4-3; abundance: .; j_gene: TRBJ1-5; CDR3nt: TGCGCCAGCAGCCAACAGGGTGATCAGCCCCAGCATTTT; CDR3aa: CASSQQGDQPQHF
d_gene: TRBD2; v_gene: TRBV20-1; abundance: .; j_gene: TRBJ2-3; CDR3nt: TGCAGTGCTAGTTTGGGACTACGACACACAGATACGCAGTATTTT; CDR3aa: CSASLGLRHTDTQYF
d_gene: TRBD1; v_gene: TRBV7-8; abundance: .; j_gene: TRBJ2-4; CDR3nt: TGTGCCAGCAGCCCCCAGGGGGCCCGAGCCAAAAACATTCAGTACTTC; CDR3aa: CASSPQGARAKNIQYF
d_gene: .; v_gene: TRBV4-3; abundance: .; j_gene: TRBJ2-7; CDR3nt: TGCGCCAGCAGCCAAGAGGGGCCAGCCCAGCGGTTCTACGAGCAGTACTTC; CDR3aa: CASSQEGPAQRFYEQYF
d_gene: .; v_gene: TRBV29-1; abundance: few; j_gene: TRBJ1-1; CDR3nt: TGCAGCGTTGCTGGACACTCGAACACTGAAGCTTTCTTT; CDR3aa: CSVAGHSNTEAFF
d_gene: TRBD2; v_gene: TRBV7-2; abundance: .; j_gene: TRBJ2-5; CDR3nt: TGTGCCAGCAGCTATGGACTAGCGGGAGGGCGGCGAGAGACCCAGTACTTC; CDR3aa: CASSYGLAGGRRETQYF
d_gene: .; v_gene: TRBV6-2/TRBV6-3; abundance: .; j_gene: TRBJ2-5; CDR3nt: TGTGCCAGCAGTTACTCACGAGATCTACAGTACTTC; CDR3aa: CASSYSRDLQYF
d_gene: TRBD2; v_gene: TRBV14; abundance: .; j_gene: TRBJ2-3; CDR3nt: TGTGCCAGCAGCCGAAGCGGGGGACGCCACACAGATACGCAGTATTTT; CDR3aa: CASSRSGGRHTDTQYF